One sample yielded the 8 T cell receptor beta chains listed below, sequenced in a study of tumor-infiltrating lymphocytes in primary liver carcinoma (dated by TCRdb to the late 2010s). Without any cell sorting, total RNA and DNA were extracted together from about 19-30 mg of bulk tissue using the AllPrep DNA/RNA mini kit. The sequencing machine was an Illumina HiSeq 2500. Using a constant-region primer and ProtoScript II reverse transcriptase, TCRbeta-specific cDNA was reverse-transcribed from approximately 0.55 ug total RNA. Three nested multiplex PCR rounds, following a slightly modified ARM-PCR procedure, were used to build the TCRbeta libraries. The first two PCR rounds used multiplex TRBV1-TRBV30 forward primers with a Cbeta reverse primer, each for approximately 9 cycles. In TCRdb, the public reads were trimmed at Q25 with fastp and aligned with MiXCR, with productive beta chains retained. Rows matching on CDR3 protein sequence are summarized as one entry with the most common DNA and genes. This sample lists about 64,000 distinct CDR3 sequences; over 60% were detected once. The ten largest clones take up 30% to 40% of the sample.

The specimen was liver tumor tissue from sampling region 4. This sample's cell subset or site label indicates: tumor region T4, right-lateral pole. All receptors derive from a man between 35 and 55 years old with primary liver carcinoma and hepatitis B virus infection.

With regard to this clonotype: The junction departs from germline at one end; a sequencing error may be responsible. The chain carries TRBV6-5 and TRBJ1-2, with D maybe TRBD1 (6 bases). Germline CDR1 is MNHEY and CDR2 is SVGAGI. CDR3 length: 17 amino acids. The CDR3: CASSFQATGGNKYGYTF. The CDR3 nucleotides are TGTGCCAGCAGTTTCCAAGCGACAGGAGGTAATAAGTATGGCTACACGTTC.

This clonotype was observed once. An end of the junction differs from the germline gene, which may be a read error. This chain connects TRBV11-2 to TRBJ2-7; D gene unclear. The length of the CDR3 is 13 residues. Per germline, CDR1 SGHAT and CDR2 FQNNGV. This CDR3 reads CANSFDGYYEQYF. CDR3 nucleotides: TGTGCCAACAGCTTTGATGGCTACTACGAGCAGTACTTC.

Regarding this clonotype: The conserved phenylalanine or tryptophan is not found at the CDR3 terminus, so this likely reflects a read error. This chain connects TRBV30 to TRBJ2-5; D unresolved. Between the trimmed V and J ends, which lost 6 bases and 2 bases, there was a span of 16 bases. Germline-derived CDR1 and CDR2 are GTSNPN and SVGIG (reference sequence). This CDR3 comprises 14 residues. CDR3 DNA sequence: TGTGCCTGCTTAGAGCGCGATTCTCAAGAGACCCAGTACTAT. Translated, it gives CACLERDSQETQYY.

There are many counts of this clonotype. The rearrangement uses TRBV6-2 or TRBV6-3 and TRBJ2-3, with TRBD2 matching over 7 bases. Germline CDR1 is MNHEY and CDR2 is SVGEGT. There are 13 residues in the CDR3. Trimming cost V 4 bases and J 7 bases; bases outside gene matches: 5. The CDR3 coding sequence is TGTGCCAGCAGTTCGGCACTAGCGAATACGCAGTATTTT. It encodes CASSSALANTQYF.

This clonotype was detected only once. The junction shows a germline mismatch at one end, possibly a read error. The J gene is TRBJ2-7, the V gene TRBV6-6; TRBD1 might be the D (5 bases). The CDR3 runs 13 residues. Germline V gives CDR1 MNHNY, CDR2 SVGAGI (reference sequence). The CDR3 is CASCYSDMVEQYF. CDR3 coding DNA: TGTGCCAGCTGTTATTCGGACATGGTCGAGCAGTACTTC.

A remark on this clonotype: This could be a read error, since a much larger clone is one nucleotide away. V gene TRBV11-2 combines with J gene TRBJ2-1; a possible D gene is TRBD2 (6 bases). Per the germline V gene, CDR1 is SGHAT and CDR2 is FQNNGV. There are 17 residues in the CDR3. Trimming cost V 1 base and J 6 bases, with 19 bases left between them. CDR3 bases: TGTGCCAGCAGCTTAGGGGCTGCTAGCAGGAGGGCCAATGAGCAGTTCTTC. Translated: CASSLGAASRRANEQFF.

The rearrangement uses TRBV6-5 and TRBJ1-2; no firm D call. Germline V gene data show CDR1 as MNHEY and CDR2 as SVGAGI. V shed 2 bases and J shed 1 base, with 11 bases lying between them. This CDR3 spans 15 amino acids. Written as DNA, the CDR3 is TGTGCCAGCAGTTACAAAGTGGGCGGTAACTATGGCTACACCTTC. The encoded protein is CASSYKVGGNYGYTF.

Regarding this clonotype: The junction and the germline gene differ at one end; a read error may be behind it. V is TRBV10-3 and J is TRBJ2-4; D is uncertain. The CDR3 has 15 amino acids. Germline CDR1 reads ENHRY; CDR2 reads SYGVKD. This chain's CDR3 is CVIGDNCKAKNIQYF. The CDR3 nucleotides are TGTGTCATCGGTGACAACTGTAAAGCCAAAAACATTCAGTACTTC.